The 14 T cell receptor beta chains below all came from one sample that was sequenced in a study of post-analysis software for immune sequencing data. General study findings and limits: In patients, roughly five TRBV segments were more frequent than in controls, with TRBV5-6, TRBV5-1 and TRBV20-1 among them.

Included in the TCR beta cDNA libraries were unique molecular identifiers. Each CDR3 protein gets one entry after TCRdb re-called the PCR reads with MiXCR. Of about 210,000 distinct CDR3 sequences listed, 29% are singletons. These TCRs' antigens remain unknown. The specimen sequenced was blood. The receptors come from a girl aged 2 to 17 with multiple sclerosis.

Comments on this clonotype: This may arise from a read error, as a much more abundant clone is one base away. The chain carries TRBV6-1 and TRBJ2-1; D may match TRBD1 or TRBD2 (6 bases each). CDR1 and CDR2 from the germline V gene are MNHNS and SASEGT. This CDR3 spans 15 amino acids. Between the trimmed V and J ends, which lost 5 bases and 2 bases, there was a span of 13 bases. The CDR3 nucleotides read TGTGCCAGCAGTCGAGGGGGGTCAACCTACAATGAGCAGTTCTTC. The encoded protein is CASSRGGSTYNEQFF.

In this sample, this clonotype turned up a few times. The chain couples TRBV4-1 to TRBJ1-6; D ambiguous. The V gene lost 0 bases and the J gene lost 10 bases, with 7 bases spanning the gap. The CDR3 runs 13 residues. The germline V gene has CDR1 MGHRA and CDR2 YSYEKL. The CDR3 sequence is CASSQEGYSPLHF. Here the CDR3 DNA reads TGCGCCAGCAGCCAAGAAGGGTACTCACCCCTCCACTTT.

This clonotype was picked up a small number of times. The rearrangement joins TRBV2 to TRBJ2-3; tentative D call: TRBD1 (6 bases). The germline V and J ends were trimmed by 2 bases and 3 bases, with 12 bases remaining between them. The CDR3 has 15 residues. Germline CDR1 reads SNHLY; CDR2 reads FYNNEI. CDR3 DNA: TGTGCCAGCAGTGAACCAGGGGTGGAGACAGATACGCAGTATTTT. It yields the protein CASSEPGVETDTQYF.

CDR3 loop: CASGGWTGVKNYGYTF. The CDR3 DNA reads TGCGCCAGCGGGGGTTGGACAGGGGTCAAGAACTATGGCTACACCTTC. V usage is TRBV5-1 and J usage is TRBJ1-2, with 9 bases identical to TRBD1. The V gene end was trimmed by 7 bases and the J gene end by 2 bases; junction bases not matched to a gene: 12. The CDR3 runs to 16 residues. The V gene's germline CDR1 is SGHRS and CDR2 YFSETQ.

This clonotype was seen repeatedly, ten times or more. The DNA for the CDR3 is TGTGCCAGCAGCTTCGACGGGTTTTACGAGCAGTACTTC. Its protein product is CASSFDGFYEQYF. The chain couples TRBV5-5 to TRBJ2-7, with D uncertain. CDR3 length: 13 amino acids. V lost 2 bases, J lost 4 bases, and 10 bases lay in between. Germline loops: CDR1 SGHKS, CDR2 YYEKEE (reference sequence).

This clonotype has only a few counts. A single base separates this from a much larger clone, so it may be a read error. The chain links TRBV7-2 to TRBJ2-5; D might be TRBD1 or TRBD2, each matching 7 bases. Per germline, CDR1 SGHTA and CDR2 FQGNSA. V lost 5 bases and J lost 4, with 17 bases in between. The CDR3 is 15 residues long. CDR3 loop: CASSRQGGSGETQYF. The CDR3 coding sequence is TGTGCCAGCAGCCGACAGGGAGGGTCGGGAGAGACCCAGTACTTC. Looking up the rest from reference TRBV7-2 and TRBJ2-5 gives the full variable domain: GAGVSQSPSNKVTEKGKDVELRCDPISGHTALYWYRQSLGQGLEFLIYFQGNSAPDKSGLPSDRFSAERTGGSVSTLTIQRTQQEDSAVYLCASSRQGGSGETQYFGPGTRLLVL.

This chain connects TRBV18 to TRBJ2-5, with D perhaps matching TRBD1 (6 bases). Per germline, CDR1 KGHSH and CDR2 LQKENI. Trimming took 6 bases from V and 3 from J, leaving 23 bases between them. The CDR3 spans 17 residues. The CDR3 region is CASSHGVQGQRKETQYF. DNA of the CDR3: TGTGCCAGCTCCCACGGCGTTCAAGGACAGAGAAAAGAGACCCAGTACTTC.

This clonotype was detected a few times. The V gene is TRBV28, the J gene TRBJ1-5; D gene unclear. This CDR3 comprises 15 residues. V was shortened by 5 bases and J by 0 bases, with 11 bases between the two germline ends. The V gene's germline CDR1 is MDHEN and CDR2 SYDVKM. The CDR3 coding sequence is TGTGCCAGCAGTAAGGATTTGGATAGCAATCAGCCCCAGCATTTT. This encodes CASSKDLDSNQPQHF.

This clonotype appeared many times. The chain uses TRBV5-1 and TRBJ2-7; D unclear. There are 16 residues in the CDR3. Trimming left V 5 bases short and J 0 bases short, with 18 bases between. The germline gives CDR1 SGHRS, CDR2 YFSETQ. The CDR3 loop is CASRKVSAEYSYEQYF. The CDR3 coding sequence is TGCGCCAGCAGAAAGGTATCGGCGGAATACTCCTACGAGCAGTACTTC.

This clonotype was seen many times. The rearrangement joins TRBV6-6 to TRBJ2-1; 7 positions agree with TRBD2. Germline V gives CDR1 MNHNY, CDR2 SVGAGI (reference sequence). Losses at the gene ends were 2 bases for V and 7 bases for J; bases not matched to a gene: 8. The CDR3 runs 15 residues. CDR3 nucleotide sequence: TGTGCCAGCAGTTACGGGGCGGGAGTGGGAAATGAGCAGTTCTTC. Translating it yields CASSYGAGVGNEQFF.

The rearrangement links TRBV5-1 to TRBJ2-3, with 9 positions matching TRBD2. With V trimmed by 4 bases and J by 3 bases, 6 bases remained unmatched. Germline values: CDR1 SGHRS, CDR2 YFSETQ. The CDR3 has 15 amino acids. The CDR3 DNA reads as TGCGCCAGCAGCGTCAGCGGGAGGATGACAGATACGCAGTATTTT. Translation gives CASSVSGRMTDTQYF.

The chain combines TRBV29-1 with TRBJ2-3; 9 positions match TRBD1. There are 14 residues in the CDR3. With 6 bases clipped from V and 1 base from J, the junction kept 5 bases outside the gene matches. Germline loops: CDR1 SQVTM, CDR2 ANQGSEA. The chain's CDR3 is CSVGQGLRTDTQYF. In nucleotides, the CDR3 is TGCAGCGTCGGACAGGGGCTACGCACAGATACGCAGTATTTT.

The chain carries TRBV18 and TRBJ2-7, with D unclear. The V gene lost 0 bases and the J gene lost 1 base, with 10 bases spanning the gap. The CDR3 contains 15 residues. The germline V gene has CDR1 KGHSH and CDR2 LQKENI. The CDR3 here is CASSPPVRVSYEQYF. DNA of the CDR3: TGTGCCAGCTCACCACCTGTCAGAGTATCCTACGAGCAGTACTTC.

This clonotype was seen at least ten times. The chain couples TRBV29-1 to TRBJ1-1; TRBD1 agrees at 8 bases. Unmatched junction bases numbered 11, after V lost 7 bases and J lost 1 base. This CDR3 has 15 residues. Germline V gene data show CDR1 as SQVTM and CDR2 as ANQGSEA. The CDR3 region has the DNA TGCAGCGGATCCGGGACAGGCGCCTCGAACACTGAAGCTTTCTTT. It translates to CSGSGTGASNTEAFF. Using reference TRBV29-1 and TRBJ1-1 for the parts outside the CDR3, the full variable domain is SAVISQKPSRDICQRGTSLTIQCQVDSQVTMMFWYRQQPGQSLTLIATANQGSEATYESGFVIDKFPISRPNLTFSTLTVSNMSPEDSSIYLCSGSGTGASNTEAFFGQGTRLTVV.